These T cell receptor beta chains were read from a single sample in a study of T cells in Graves' hyperthyroidism and ophthalmopathy. Each CDR3 protein gets one entry after TCRdb re-called the multiplex PCR reads with MiXCR. The profile shows 350,000 to 450,000 distinct CDR3 sequences, 17% of them singletons. Input material: blood. The receptor set was obtained from a woman aged 25-40 years with Graves' hyperthyroidism that later progressed to Graves' ophthalmopathy. Each CDR3 is given with its conserved first and last residue. D genes are given only for firm matches. Clone size appears in some rows only: once, few, many, or a class for an expanded clone.

V	size	D	J	DNA	CDR3
TRBV5-1	many	-	TRBJ2-3	TGCGCCAGCAGCTTGACGACAGCTCAGAAACGGGATACGCAGTATTTT	CASSLTTAQKRDTQYF
TRBV11-2	many	TRBD2	TRBJ2-7	TGTGCCAGCAGCCATGGGGAGGGCTCCTACGAGCAGTACTTC	CASSHGEGSYEQYF
TRBV7-8	-	-	TRBJ2-3	TGTGCCAGCAGCTTATTGTCAGGGACCGGCTTTACGCAGTATTTT	CASSLLSGTGFTQYF
TRBV15	-	TRBD1	TRBJ1-2	TGTGCCACCAGCACCGGGACAGGGGGCAACTATGGCTACACCTTC	CATSTGTGGNYGYTF
TRBV29-1	few	TRBD2	TRBJ2-5	TGCAGCGTTGATTCTGCGGGGGACGGGTATGGAGAGACCCAGTACTTC	CSVDSAGDGYGETQYF
TRBV18	-	-	TRBJ2-7	TGTGCCAGCTCACCACCCACCGGGAGCCCCTACGAGCAGTACTTC	CASSPPTGSPYEQYF
TRBV29-1	many	-	TRBJ2-1	TGCAGCGGGACAGAGCCTAGTCAGGAGCAGTTCTTC	CSGTEPSQEQFF
TRBV4-1	many	-	TRBJ2-5	TGCGCCAGCAGCCAAGATTCAAGACTGCAAGAGACCCAGTACTTC	CASSQDSRLQETQYF
TRBV5-4	many	TRBD2	TRBJ2-5	TGTGCCAGCAGCTTGGGTGGACTAGCCCAAGAGACCCAGTACTTC	CASSLGGLAQETQYF
TRBV10-3	many	TRBD2	TRBJ2-1	TGTGCCATCAGTGAGTCGGTACTAGCGGCCGGTGAGCAGTTCTTC	CAISESVLAAGEQFF
TRBV12-3/TRBV12-4	many	-	TRBJ1-2	TGTGCCAGCAGTCCAGGGGTACTCTTTGGCTACACCTTC	CASSPGVLFGYTF
TRBV28	many	-	TRBJ2-7	TGTGCCAGCAGTTCTTCACGACTCGACAGAAGACCCGACGAGCAGTACTTC	CASSSSRLDRRPDEQYF
TRBV6-6	many	-	TRBJ1-3	TGTGCCAGCAGTTACTCGAACCCAGGCAACACCATATATTTT	CASSYSNPGNTIYF
TRBV19	-	-	TRBJ1-1	TGTGCCAGTATCCCCTCCTACGTGGGAGAAGCTTTCTTT	CASIPSYVGEAFF
TRBV25-1	few	-	TRBJ2-3	TGTGCCAGCAGTGAATCCAGAGGGTTCGCGAATAAAGATACGCAGTATTTT	CASSESRGFANKDTQYF
TRBV7-9	-	-	TRBJ2-1	TGTGCCAGCAGCCGGACGGAGGAGAATGAGCAGTTCTTC	CASSRTEENEQFF
TRBV27	-	TRBD2	TRBJ2-1	TGTGCCAGCAGTTTACAGGGACTAGCGGGAGTAAATGAGCAGTTCTTC	CASSLQGLAGVNEQFF
TRBV7-9	-	-	TRBJ2-7	TGTGCCAGCAGCTTAGCGGGAGTGCCCGATGGAGAGCAGTACTTC	CASSLAGVPDGEQYF
TRBV6-1	-	-	TRBJ1-2	TGTGCCAGCAGCGAAGTACAGGAAGTCGGCTACACCTTC	CASSEVQEVGYTF
TRBV19	-	TRBD1	TRBJ1-4	TGTGCCAGTAGTATCCCAGGGGGTACTGGTGAAAAACTGTTTTTT	CASSIPGGTGEKLFF
TRBV29-1	-	-	TRBJ2-7	TGCAGCGTTTCTCAGGAGTCCTACGAGCAGTACTTC	CSVSQESYEQYF
TRBV7-9	few	TRBD1	TRBJ2-5	TGTGCCAGCAGCTCGGACAGGGGGCAGAAGACCCAGTACTTC	CASSSDRGQKTQYF
TRBV20-1	-	TRBD2	TRBJ2-7	TGCAGTGCTAGAAACCTAGCGGGGGGCTCCTACGAGCAGTACTTC	CSARNLAGGSYEQYF
TRBV28	-	TRBD1	TRBJ2-3	TGTGCCAGCAGTGACGATTCCGGGACAGGGGGCAAGCATACGCAGTATTTT	CASSDDSGTGGKHTQYF
TRBV10-3	many	-	TRBJ2-2	TGTGCCGTCGGTTCAGCCAACCCTATAACTTCCACCGGGGAGCTGTTTTTT	CAVGSANPITSTGELFF
TRBV30	-	-	TRBJ1-5	TGTGCCTGGAGTGTCGCAGGCAATCAGCCCCAGCATTTT	CAWSVAGNQPQHF